This is a list of T cell receptor beta chains from one sample in a study of blood T cell repertoires in COVID-19. The repertoire was sequenced with immunoSEQ multiplex PCR; TCRdb's copy has only in-frame clones and lacks some. The sample lists some 350,000 clones, 85% to 90% occurring once. Sample: peripheral blood. Receptor source: a woman in her 70s with COVID-19, enrolled during active disease. CDR3s include the opening cysteine and the closing phenylalanine or tryptophan.

J	V	CDR3
TRBJ2-6	TRBV7-9	CASSLQTGRTGANVLTF
TRBJ2-1	TRBV2	CASMGGANEQFF
TRBJ1-2	TRBV19	CASSGDQGARGYTF
TRBJ1-5	TRBV19	CASTFGQGPFRTGQPQHF
TRBJ2-7	TRBV29-1	CSVEGGRENYYEQYF
TRBJ2-3	TRBV9	CASSVEGGTDTQYF
TRBJ1-1	TRBV28	CASNRQGNTVTFF
TRBJ1-5	TRBV30	CAWSVQGDQPQHF
TRBJ1-5	TRBV28	CASSLQGRNQPQHF
TRBJ1-5	TRBV4-3	CASSGGPNQPQHF
TRBJ1-2	TRBV5-6	CASNTPNGGWINYGYTF
TRBJ2-3	TRBV5-4	CASSPESVSSTDTQYF
TRBJ2-5	TRBV10-1	CASSERDYRETQYF
TRBJ2-7	TRBV10-3	CAISESAQAPYEQYF
TRBJ2-3	TRBV5-1	CASLAGVSTDTQYF
TRBJ2-3	TRBV4-1	CASSQVLAGGRDTQYF
TRBJ1-4	TRBV4-1	CASSQAPTGANEKLFF
TRBJ1-1	TRBV29-1	CSVPQGATEAFF
TRBJ2-2	TRBV3-1/TRBV3-2	CASSLLYTGELFF
TRBJ1-2	TRBV7-8	CASSPTGALFFNYGYTF
TRBJ2-7	TRBV5-4	CASSHRTGEVYYEQYF
TRBJ1-2	TRBV5-4	CASSDRNYGYTF
TRBJ2-4	TRBV24-1	CATSEGYGEAKNIQYF
TRBJ2-7	TRBV27	CASSPSGQGYEQYF
TRBJ1-6	TRBV19	CASSIKTGGASPLHF
TRBJ1-2	TRBV4-3	CASSQDYETTYGYTF
TRBJ2-7	TRBV28	CASCFLDRSYEQYF
TRBJ2-3	TRBV27	CASGPSGTGDSTDTQYF
TRBJ2-7	TRBV2	CASSDEGYEQYF
TRBJ1-2	TRBV30	CAWSVTLTGGYGYTF
TRBJ1-5	TRBV18	CASSPSAGRNQPQHF
TRBJ1-5	TRBV28	CASSLSGFDQPQHF
TRBJ1-4	TRBV2	CASRGPSREKLFF
TRBJ1-6	TRBV21-1	CASSKDHRDDPLLHF
TRBJ1-2	TRBV9	CASSAWGVSYGYTF
TRBJ1-1	TRBV5-4	CASSLGQGAEAFF
TRBJ2-7	TRBV18	CASSPRGDSYEQYF
TRBJ1-3	TRBV5-1	CASSSDRGLDTIYF
TRBJ1-2	TRBV7-9	CASSLGRGAVDYGYTF
TRBJ1-4	TRBV24-1	CATSDSRGPNEKLFF
TRBJ2-1	TRBV11-2	CASSVVTRPNEQFF
TRBJ2-7	TRBV10-2	CASSLRPGQVRGAEDYEQYF
TRBJ2-4	TRBV2	CASSVSGSAKNIQYF
TRBJ2-3	TRBV5-1	CASSPGGGIDTQYF
TRBJ1-1	TRBV4-1	CASSLGRRQGLGSEAFF
TRBJ2-2	TRBV28	CASSLPTANTGELFF
TRBJ2-1	TRBV29-1	CSVVGDRDYNEQFF
TRBJ2-6	TRBV2	CASSPREGANVLTF
TRBJ1-1	TRBV2	CASSRQGAEAFF
TRBJ1-2	TRBV18	CASSPNYGYTF
TRBJ1-5	TRBV27	CASSPTPGGTSNQPQHF
TRBJ2-7	TRBV4-2	CASSQVGEGYEQYF
TRBJ1-6	TRBV27	CASSDRAPDNSPLHF
.	TRBV5-1	CASTSGTYEQYF